One and the same sample provided the 5 T cell receptor beta chains below, sequenced in a study of T cell clones after liver transplantation (dated by TCRdb to between 2017 and 2020). The library was produced with the immunoSEQ multiplex PCR assay. This immuneACCESS table, as held by TCRdb, lists in-frame sequences with V and J called but not all clones. Of the missing ones, under half trace to an unresolved V gene in checked studies; the others have no known cause. This sample comprises some 61,000 clones, 60% to 75% of them detected only once. The ten largest clones add up to 8% to 10% of the sample. The sample in question was CD4+ T cells from blood, obtained at the 22-month timepoint. These receptors originate from a human patient who received a liver transplant. In transplant recipients, some T cells may be of donor rather than host origin.

The V call is TRBV6-1, the J call TRBJ1-6; D is uncertain. Trimming removed 3 bases from V and 6 bases from J, with 12 bases in between. CDR1 is MNHNS, CDR2 SASEGT, per germline. CDR3 size: 15 residues. As DNA, the CDR3 is TGTGCCAGCAGTGAGGAAAGCTTTTTTAATTCACCCCTCCACTTT. As protein: CASSEESFFNSPLHF.

The chain employs TRBV9 and TRBJ1-4, with 10 bases identical to TRBD1. The germline CDR1 and CDR2 sequences are SGDLS and YYNGEE. V gave up 3 bases and J gave up 8 bases; unmatched junction bases: 4. The CDR3 loop spans 14 amino acids. The CDR3 loop is CASSETGQGEKLFF. For the CDR3, the DNA is TGTGCCAGCAGCGAGACGGGACAGGGGGAAAAACTGTTTTTT.

The J gene is TRBJ1-6, the V gene TRBV28; 10 bases agree with TRBD1. V dropped 5 bases and J dropped 7; count of bases not matched to a gene: 5. Germline V gene sequence: CDR1 MDHEN, CDR2 SYDVKM. The CDR3 runs 15 residues. The CDR3 bases are TGTGCCAGCAGTCCCGGGGGACAGGGGAATTCACCCCTCCACTTT. Translating it yields CASSPGGQGNSPLHF.

This clone appeared once. V is TRBV5-6 and J is TRBJ1-6; perhaps TRBD1 as D (5 bases). V dropped 4 bases and J dropped 0 bases, with 17 bases sitting between them. CDR3 length: 18 amino acids. In germline, CDR1 is SGHDT, CDR2 YYEEEE. CDR3 nucleotides: TGTGCCAGCAGCCCTCCCCGGGGCCGGAGCTCCTATAATTCACCCCTCCACTTT. Translation: CASSPPRGRSSYNSPLHF.

This chain links TRBV2 with TRBJ1-4; 7 bases align to TRBD1. In germline, CDR1 is SNHLY, CDR2 FYNNEI. The CDR3 is 12 amino acids. The junction had 2 bases not matched to a gene; V was cut back by 6 bases and J by 7 bases. CDR3 residues: CASSDRVEKLFF. In DNA form, the CDR3 reads TGTGCCAGCAGCGACAGGGTTGAAAAACTGTTTTTT.